This T cell receptor beta chain was found in a study of CD8+ T cells in alopecia areata. Study-level background: Treated patients received severity scores based on the percentage of scalp area affected. General observations from the study: Higher clonality and more expanded CD8+ clones appeared in lesional than normal scalp.

Regarding treatment: oral pan-JAK inhibitor, 5-10 mg twice daily. Samples from alopecia areata patients were lesional scalp punch biopsies and peripheral blood. Extracted RNA was reverse transcribed into cDNA, the sequencing template. The method was immunoSEQ multiplex PCR; TCRdb's version includes in-frame clones alone and lacks a portion of them. This repertoire shows around 200,000 clones, 50% to 65% found once; its top ten account for 10% to 11%. As regards this clone: What it binds is not known.

The sample was CD8+ T cells sorted from blood, taken at week 24, from a patient treated with tofacitinib. This TCR was recovered from a human donor with alopecia areata.

The CDR3 loop reads CSVGGKLEQYF. CDR3 DNA: TGCAGCGTTGGAGGTAAACTCGAGCAGTACTTC. The chain carries TRBV29-1 and TRBJ2-7, with unresolved D. With 4 bases removed from V and 6 bases from J, the gap between germline ends came to 10 bases. Germline CDR1 and CDR2: SQVTM and ANQGSEA. The CDR3 is 11 amino acids.